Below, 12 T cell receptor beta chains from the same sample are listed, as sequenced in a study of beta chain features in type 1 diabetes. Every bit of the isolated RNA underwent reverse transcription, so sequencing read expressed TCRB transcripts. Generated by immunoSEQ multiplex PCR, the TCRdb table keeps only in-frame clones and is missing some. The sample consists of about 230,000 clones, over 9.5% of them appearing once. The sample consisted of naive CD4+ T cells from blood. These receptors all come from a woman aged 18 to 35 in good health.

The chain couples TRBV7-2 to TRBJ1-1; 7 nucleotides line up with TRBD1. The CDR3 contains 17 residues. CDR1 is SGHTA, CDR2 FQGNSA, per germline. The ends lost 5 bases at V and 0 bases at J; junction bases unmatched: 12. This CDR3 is CASSIVVGQRMNTEAFF. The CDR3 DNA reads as TGTGCCAGCAGCATCGTCGTGGGACAGCGAATGAACACTGAAGCTTTCTTT. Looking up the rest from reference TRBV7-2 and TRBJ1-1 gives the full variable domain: GAGVSQSPSNKVTEKGKDVELRCDPISGHTALYWYRQSLGQGLEFLIYFQGNSAPDKSGLPSDRFSAERTGGSVSTLTIQRTQQEDSAVYLCASSIVVGQRMNTEAFFGQGTRLTVV.

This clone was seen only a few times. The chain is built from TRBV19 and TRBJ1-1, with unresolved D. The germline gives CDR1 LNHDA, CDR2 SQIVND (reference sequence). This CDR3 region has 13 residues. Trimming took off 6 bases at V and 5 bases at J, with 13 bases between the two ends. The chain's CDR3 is CASSHIRDTEAFF. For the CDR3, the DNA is TGTGCCAGTAGCCATATTCGGGATACTGAAGCTTTCTTT.

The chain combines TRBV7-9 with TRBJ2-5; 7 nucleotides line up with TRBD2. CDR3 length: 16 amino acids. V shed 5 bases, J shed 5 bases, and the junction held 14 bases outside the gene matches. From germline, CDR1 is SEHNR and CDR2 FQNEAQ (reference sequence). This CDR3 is CASSRFAGVFEETQYF. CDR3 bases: TGTGCCAGCAGCCGTTTCGCGGGGGTGTTTGAGGAGACCCAGTACTTC.

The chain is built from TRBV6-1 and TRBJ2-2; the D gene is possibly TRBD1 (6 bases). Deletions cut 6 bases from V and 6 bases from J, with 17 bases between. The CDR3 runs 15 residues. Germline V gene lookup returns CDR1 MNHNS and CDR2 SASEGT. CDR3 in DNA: TGTGCCAGCAGAAGAACTAGGGGGAGTCCCGGGGAGCTGTTTTTT. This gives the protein CASRRTRGSPGELFF.

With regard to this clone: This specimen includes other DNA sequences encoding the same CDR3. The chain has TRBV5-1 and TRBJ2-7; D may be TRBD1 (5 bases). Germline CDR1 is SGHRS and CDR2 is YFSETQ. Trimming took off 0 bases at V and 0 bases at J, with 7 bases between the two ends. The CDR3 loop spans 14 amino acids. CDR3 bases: TGCGCCAGCAGCTTGGCTGGGGCCTCCTACGAGCAGTACTTC. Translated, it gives CASSLAGASYEQYF.

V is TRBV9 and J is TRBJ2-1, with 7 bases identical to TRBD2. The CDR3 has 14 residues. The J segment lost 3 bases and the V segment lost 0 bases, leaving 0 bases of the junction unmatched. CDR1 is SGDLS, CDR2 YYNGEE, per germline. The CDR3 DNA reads TGTGCCAGCAGCGTAGGGGGGGGCTACAATGAGCAGTTCTTC. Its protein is CASSVGGGYNEQFF. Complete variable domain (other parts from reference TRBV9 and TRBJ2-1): DSGVTQTPKHLITATGQRVTLRCSPRSGDLSVYWYQQSLDQGLQFLIQYYNGEERAKGNILERFSAQQFPDLHSELNLSSLELGDSALYFCASSVGGGYNEQFFGPGTRLTVL.

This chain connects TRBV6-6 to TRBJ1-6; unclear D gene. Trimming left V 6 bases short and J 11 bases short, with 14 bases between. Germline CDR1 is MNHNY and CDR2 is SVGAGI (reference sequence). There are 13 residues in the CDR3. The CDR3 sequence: CASRPTRPAPLHF. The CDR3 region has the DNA TGTGCCAGCAGACCCACCCGTCCGGCACCCCTCCACTTT.

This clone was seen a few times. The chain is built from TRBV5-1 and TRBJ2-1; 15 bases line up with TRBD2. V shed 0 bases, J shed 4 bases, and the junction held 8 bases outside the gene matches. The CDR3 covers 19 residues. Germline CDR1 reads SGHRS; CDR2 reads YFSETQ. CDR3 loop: CASSLASGLAGGIYNEQFF. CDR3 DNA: TGCGCCAGCAGCTTGGCCTCGGGACTAGCGGGAGGAATTTACAATGAGCAGTTCTTC.

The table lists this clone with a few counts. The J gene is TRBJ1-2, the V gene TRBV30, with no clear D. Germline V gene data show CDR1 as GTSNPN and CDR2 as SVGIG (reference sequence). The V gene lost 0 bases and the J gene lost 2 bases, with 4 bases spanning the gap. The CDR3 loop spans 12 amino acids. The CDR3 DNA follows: TGTGCCTGGAGTGTACAGAACTATGGCTACACCTTC. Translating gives CAWSVQNYGYTF. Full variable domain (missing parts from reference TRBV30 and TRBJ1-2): SQTIHQWPATLVQPVGSPLSLECTVEGTSNPNLYWYRQAAGRGLQLLFYSVGIGQISSEVPQNLSASRPQDRQFILSSKKLLLSDSGFYLCAWSVQNYGYTFGSGTRLTVV.

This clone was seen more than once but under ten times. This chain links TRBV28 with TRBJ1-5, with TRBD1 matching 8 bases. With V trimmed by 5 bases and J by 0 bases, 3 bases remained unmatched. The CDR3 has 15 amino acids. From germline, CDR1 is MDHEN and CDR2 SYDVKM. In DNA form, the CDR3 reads TGTGCCAGCAGTCCGGACAGGGTTAGCAATCAGCCCCAGCATTTT. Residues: CASSPDRVSNQPQHF.

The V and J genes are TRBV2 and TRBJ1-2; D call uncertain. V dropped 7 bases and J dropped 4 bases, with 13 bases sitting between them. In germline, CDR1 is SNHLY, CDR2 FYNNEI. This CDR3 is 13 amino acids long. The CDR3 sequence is CASTGDLGYGYTF. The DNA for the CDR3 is TGTGCCAGCACCGGAGACCTGGGCTATGGCTACACCTTC.

CDR3 residues: CASSEQAEAFF. The CDR3 region has the DNA TGTGCCAGCAGTGAACAGGCGGAAGCTTTCTTT. The V gene is TRBV6-1, the J gene TRBJ1-1, with D unclear. V was shortened by 2 bases and J by 8 bases, with 6 bases between the two germline ends. Germline V gene data show CDR1 as MNHNS and CDR2 as SASEGT. The CDR3 spans 11 residues.